This T cell receptor beta chain was recorded in a study of T cells in Graves' hyperthyroidism and ophthalmopathy. With 0 bases removed from V and 16 bases from J, the gap between germline ends came to 16 bases. The CDR3 has 14 residues. Germline lookup yields CDR1 LGHDT and CDR2 YNNKEL (reference sequence). On this clonotype itself: Antigen unknown.

What was amplified from RNA transcripts were TCR beta CDR3 regions. The HTBI set primed first-round TCR CDR3 RT-PCR. MiXCR was run by TCRdb on the multiplex PCR reads, yielding one entry per CDR3 protein. Altogether approximately 330,000 distinct CDR3 sequences are present, about 20% being singletons, with the ten largest covering 49%. General observations from the study: Separating ophthalmopathy from stable hyperthyroidism was achieved by a 13 V-J model. Most clonotypes expanded in thyroid above 0.001 were likewise present in blood.

The source of the PBMCs was 8 to 10 ml of fresh peripheral blood. Sequencing was performed on blood. The sequence derives from a woman aged 45-59 years with Graves' hyperthyroidism. The V call is TRBV3-1, the J call TRBJ1-6; the D is unclear. Written as DNA, the CDR3 is TGTGCCAGCAGCCAAGAACAAGGAGGGCCGGATCTCCACTTT. Translated: CASSQEQGGPDLHF. The complete variable domain, with remaining parts taken from reference TRBV3-1 and TRBJ1-6, reads DTAVSQTPKYLVTQMGNDKSIKCEQNLGHDTMYWYKQDSKKFLKIMFSYNNKELIINETVPNRFSPKSPDKAHLNLHINSLELGDSAVYFCASSQEQGGPDLHFGNGTRLTVT.